This is a list of T cell receptor beta chains from one sample in a study of cytomegalovirus exposure and HLA in healthy donors. TCRdb keeps only in-frame clones here, not all; method: immunoSEQ multiplex PCR. The sample lists around 92,000 clones, around 79% occurring once. What was sequenced was PBMCs. These receptors originate from a female donor in good health and CMV-seropositive. Both conserved end residues are part of each CDR3. The order of the fields is V gene, clone size, J gene, D gene, CDR3 DNA, CDR3 protein. A D gene is named only where the DNA matches it firmly. Size is omitted from some rows. Given values are once, few, many or a class for expanded clones.

>TRBV28|-|TRBJ1-1|-
TGTGCCAGCAGTTTAGGACAGATGAACACTGAAGCTTTCTTT
CASSLGQMNTEAFF
>TRBV25-1|-|TRBJ2-3|-
TGTGCCAGCAGTGCCACTAGCACAGATACGCAGTATTTT
CASSATSTDTQYF
>TRBV4-3|once|TRBJ2-1|TRBD1
TGCGCCAGCAGCCAAGATGCGACAGGGGGCTTCTCCTACAATGAGCAGTTCTTC
CASSQDATGGFSYNEQFF
>TRBV28|-|TRBJ2-7|TRBD2
TGTGCCAGCAGCCCTTTCGGCGGGGGACCCTACGAGCAGTACTTC
CASSPFGGGPYEQYF
>TRBV9|-|TRBJ1-5|-
TGTGCCAGCAGCCGCCGTATCCCGCTCGACAGAGACAATCAGCCCCAGCATTTT
CASSRRIPLDRDNQPQHF
>TRBV4-3|-|TRBJ1-4|-
TGCGCCAGCAGCCTCTTAGCCCGGGCTAATGAAAAACTGTTTTTT
CASSLLARANEKLFF
>TRBV27|-|TRBJ2-7|-
TGTGCCAGCAGTTTAGGCACAACGCTCTACGAGCAGTACTTC
CASSLGTTLYEQYF
>TRBV4-1|-|TRBJ2-1|-
TGCGCCAGCAGCCATGATGCCGGGACAAACAATGAGCAGTTCTTC
CASSHDAGTNNEQFF
>TRBV5-1|-|TRBJ1-2|TRBD1
TGCGCCAGCAGCGGCACAGGGGAACGTGGCTACACCTTC
CASSGTGERGYTF
>TRBV6-5|once|TRBJ2-7|TRBD1
TGTGCCAGCAGATACCTACCGGGACAGGGGAATAGCGAGCAGTACTTC
CASRYLPGQGNSEQYF
>TRBV29-1|-|TRBJ1-1|TRBD1
TGCAGCGTTTCGACAGGGCGGGATGAAGCTTTCTTT
CSVSTGRDEAFF
>TRBV28|-|TRBJ2-1|-
TGTGCCAGCAGTTTACCCCCGGGTCGTGGGCAGTTCTTC
CASSLPPGRGQFF
>TRBV11-2|-|TRBJ2-1|TRBD1
TGTGCCAGCAGCTTATCCCCAGGGGGCGATGAGCAGTTCTTC
CASSLSPGGDEQFF
>TRBV19|few|TRBJ2-3|-
TGTGCCAGTAGTATCCGATCGAATAGGGGCGGGAAGGGCACAGATACGCAGTATTTT
CASSIRSNRGGKGTDTQYF
>TRBV7-9|-|TRBJ2-5|-
TGTGCCAGCAGCCCCCAGGGTTTCCAAGAGACCCAGTACTTC
CASSPQGFQETQYF
>TRBV18|-|TRBJ1-2|TRBD1
TGTGCCAGCTCAGAAATCGGACAGGGGGCTGATGGCTACACCTTC
CASSEIGQGADGYTF
>TRBV4-3|-|TRBJ1-3|TRBD1
TGCGCCAGCAGCCAAGCCGCCTTTGGACACAGGGGGATTTCTGGAAACACCATATATTTT
CASSQAAFGHRGISGNTIYF
>TRBV7-8|-|TRBJ1-4|-
TGTGCCAGCAGCTTAAGGGACAAGGTTGAAAAACTGTTTTTT
CASSLRDKVEKLFF
>TRBV5-1|few|TRBJ1-1|TRBD1
TGCGCCAGCAGCTCCCCCGGGGACAGGGGTTTCGTTAGGTCTGAAGCTTTCTTT
CASSSPGDRGFVRSEAFF
>TRBV7-9|-|TRBJ2-7|TRBD2
TGTGCCAGCAGCTTTCCGACTAGCGGGATAACCTACGAGCAGTACTTC
CASSFPTSGITYEQYF
>TRBV9|-|TRBJ1-1|TRBD1
TGTGCCAGCAGCGTAGGCCGACAGGGGTTTGAAGCTTTCTTT
CASSVGRQGFEAFF
>TRBV11-2|-|TRBJ2-1|-
TGTGCCAGCAGCACAGGGATTTTGCAGTTCTTC
CASSTGILQFF
>TRBV6-4|-|TRBJ1-6|-
TGTGCCAGCAGTGGGCAGGGCGGTGATTCACCCCTCCACTTT
CASSGQGGDSPLHF
>TRBV9|-|TRBJ2-7|-
TGTGCCAGCAGCGTAGGGGGGGACTCCTCCTACGAGCAGTACTTC
CASSVGGDSSYEQYF
>TRBV28|-|TRBJ1-6|-
TGTGCCAGCAGGCCCCAGGGGACCTATAATTCACCCCTCCACTTT
CASRPQGTYNSPLHF
>TRBV5-6|few|TRBJ1-6|TRBD1
TGTGCCAGCAGCTACGACAGGGCTAATTCACCCCTCCACTTT
CASSYDRANSPLHF
>TRBV6-6|-|TRBJ1-1|-
TGTGCCAGCAGTCAATACTCCCTGACAGAGAACACTGAAGCTTTCTTT
CASSQYSLTENTEAFF
>TRBV7-2|-|TRBJ1-5|-
TGTGCCAGCACGCCTACAGGGAACAATCAGCCCCAGCATTTT
CASTPTGNNQPQHF
>TRBV27|few|TRBJ1-6|TRBD1
TGTGCCAGCAGTTCAAGCCGACCTCCGGGACAGAGGAATTCACCCCTCCACTTT
CASSSSRPPGQRNSPLHF
>TRBV5-4|few|TRBJ2-7|TRBD2
TGTGCCAGCAGCCCTGAATCTAGCGGCGAGCAGTACTTC
CASSPESSGEQYF
>TRBV29-1|-|TRBJ1-3|-
TGCAGCGTTTCGGGGAGTTCTGGAAACACCATATATTTT
CSVSGSSGNTIYF
>TRBV5-4|-|TRBJ2-3|TRBD2
TGTGCCAGCAGCCCCGGGACTAGCGGGGGGGCCGTAGATACGCAGTATTTT
CASSPGTSGGAVDTQYF
>TRBV7-8|few|TRBJ2-2|TRBD1
TGTGCCAGCAGCCCCTGGGACAGGGACACCGGGGAGCTGTTTTTT
CASSPWDRDTGELFF
>TRBV7-9|-|TRBJ2-7|TRBD2
TGTGCCAGCAGGCCTAGCGGGAGGAGAGAGCAGTACTTC
CASRPSGRREQYF
>TRBV29-1|-|TRBJ2-7|TRBD2
TGCAGCGTTGAAAGTCCGGCTAGCGGGAGCTACGAGCAGTACTTC
CSVESPASGSYEQYF
>TRBV7-9|few|TRBJ2-1|-
TGTGCCAGCAGCTTAGACGGGGGGCCTGAGCAGTTCTTC
CASSLDGGPEQFF
>TRBV4-2|-|TRBJ2-7|-
TGTGCCAGCAGCCAAGAAGCGGGCGACTACGAGCAGTACTTC
CASSQEAGDYEQYF
>TRBV21-1|few|TRBJ2-7|-
TGTGCCAGCAGCAAAGCTGGTGACGCTAGGGGTGCGCAGTACTTC
CASSKAGDARGAQYF
>TRBV6-1|-|TRBJ2-1|-
TGTGCCAGCAGTAACTCGGAGGTGAATGAGCAGTTCTTC
CASSNSEVNEQFF
>TRBV10-1|-|TRBJ1-2|-
TGCGCCAGCAGGGGGCCCTGTCCGGGACATTATACCTCTAACTATGGCTACACCTTC
CASRGPCPGHYTSNYGYTF
>TRBV30|few|TRBJ1-1|-
TGTGCCTGGAGTGCTGGGGCCGACTTCGAAGCTTTCTTT
CAWSAGADFEAFF
>TRBV5-1|once|TRBJ2-3|-
TGCGCCAGCAGCGCGGGCCACAGCACAGATACGCAGTATTTT
CASSAGHSTDTQYF
>TRBV7-8|-|TRBJ1-2|-
TGTGCCAGCAGTTCCCGCTTCTCCGGGGATGACTATGGCTACACCTTC
CASSSRFSGDDYGYTF
>TRBV4-2|few|TRBJ2-1|TRBD2
TGTGCCAGCAGCCAAGTTCCTAGCGGGGGGGTCAATGAGCAGTTCTTC
CASSQVPSGGVNEQFF
>TRBV28|-|TRBJ1-2|TRBD1
TGTGCCAGCAGTTTGTCCCCGGGACAGGGCTATGGCTACACCTTC
CASSLSPGQGYGYTF
>TRBV4-2|-|TRBJ2-7|TRBD2
TGTGCCAGCAGCCAAGATTTTGGATTAGCGGGGAGGGGGTGGGAGCAGTACTTC
CASSQDFGLAGRGWEQYF
>TRBV5-4|-|TRBJ2-6|TRBD2
TGTGCCAGCAGCTCTGGGGAGCGGGGGGCCTCTGGGGCCAACGTCCTGACTTTC
CASSSGERGASGANVLTF
>TRBV7-3|-|TRBJ1-1|-
TGTGCCAGCAGCCCCGAAGGAGGGAAGACTGAAGCTTTCTTT
CASSPEGGKTEAFF
>TRBV30|-|TRBJ2-7|TRBD1
TGTGCCTGGAGTCCTGGGACAGGGAGGGCCTACGAGCAGTACTTC
CAWSPGTGRAYEQYF
>TRBV7-2|-|TRBJ2-1|-
TGTGCCAGCAGCCCAGAGGCGGGCAATGAGCAGTTCTTC
CASSPEAGNEQFF
>TRBV2|-|TRBJ2-3|-
TGTGCCAGCGTGCGGGACCGCACAGATACGCAGTATTTT
CASVRDRTDTQYF
>TRBV28|-|TRBJ1-4|TRBD1
TGTGCCAGCGAAGGACAGGGGAGTGAAAAACTGTTTTTT
CASEGQGSEKLFF
>TRBV30|-|TRBJ2-2|TRBD2
TGTGCCTGGAGCAGACTAGCGATGAACACCGGGGAGCTGTTTTTT
CAWSRLAMNTGELFF